This record concerns one T cell receptor (beta chain) sequence. Its antigen is as yet unknown. This sample was included in a study of T cell responses to AZD1222 COVID-19 vaccine. General observations from the study: Just a handful of people given AZD1222 tested seropositive at baseline. Per reports, nearly half of all spike-specific TCRs target regions that are unmutated in variants. CD4 TCRs associated with vaccination spanned spike, dominating at 160-218 and 743-854.

Only in-frame clones appear in the TCRdb table, and some are missing; sequencing was by immunoSEQ multiplex PCR. The table has 80,000 to 95,000 clones, more than 70% seen once. Samples with a second dose at about 4 or about 12 weeks were pooled together. CDR1 is SEHNR and CDR2 is FQNEAQ in the germline V gene (reference sequence). V was clipped by 5 bases and J by 3 bases, with 2 bases between them. The CDR3 runs to 10 residues. V gene TRBV7-9 combines with J gene TRBJ2-7; D is undetermined. The TCR originated in an adult who received the AZD1222 COVID-19 vaccine. This sample comprised peripheral blood, obtained 28 days after the second AZD1222 dose. The CDR3 coding sequence is TGTGCCAGCAGCAACTACGAGCAGTACTTC. This encodes CASSNYEQYF.